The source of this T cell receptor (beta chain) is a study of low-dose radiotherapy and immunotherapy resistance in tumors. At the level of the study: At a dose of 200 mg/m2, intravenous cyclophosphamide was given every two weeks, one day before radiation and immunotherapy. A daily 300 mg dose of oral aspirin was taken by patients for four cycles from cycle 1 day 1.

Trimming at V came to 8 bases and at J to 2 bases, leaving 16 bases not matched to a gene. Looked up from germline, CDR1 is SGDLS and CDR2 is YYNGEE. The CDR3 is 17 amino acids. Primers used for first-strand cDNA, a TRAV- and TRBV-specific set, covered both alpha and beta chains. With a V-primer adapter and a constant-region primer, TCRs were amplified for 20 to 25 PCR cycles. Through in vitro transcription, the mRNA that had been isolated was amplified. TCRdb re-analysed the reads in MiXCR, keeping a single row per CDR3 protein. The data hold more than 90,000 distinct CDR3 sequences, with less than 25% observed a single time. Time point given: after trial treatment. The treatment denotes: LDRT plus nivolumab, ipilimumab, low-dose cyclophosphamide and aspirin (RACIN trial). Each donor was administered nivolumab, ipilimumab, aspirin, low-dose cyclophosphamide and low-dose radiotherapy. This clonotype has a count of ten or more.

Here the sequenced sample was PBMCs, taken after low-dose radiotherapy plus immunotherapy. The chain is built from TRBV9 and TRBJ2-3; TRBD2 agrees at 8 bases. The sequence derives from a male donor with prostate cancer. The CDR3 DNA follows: TGTGCCAGGCTCGACGGGGGGGCAGATCCCTACACAGATACGCAGTATTTT. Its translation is CARLDGGADPYTDTQYF.